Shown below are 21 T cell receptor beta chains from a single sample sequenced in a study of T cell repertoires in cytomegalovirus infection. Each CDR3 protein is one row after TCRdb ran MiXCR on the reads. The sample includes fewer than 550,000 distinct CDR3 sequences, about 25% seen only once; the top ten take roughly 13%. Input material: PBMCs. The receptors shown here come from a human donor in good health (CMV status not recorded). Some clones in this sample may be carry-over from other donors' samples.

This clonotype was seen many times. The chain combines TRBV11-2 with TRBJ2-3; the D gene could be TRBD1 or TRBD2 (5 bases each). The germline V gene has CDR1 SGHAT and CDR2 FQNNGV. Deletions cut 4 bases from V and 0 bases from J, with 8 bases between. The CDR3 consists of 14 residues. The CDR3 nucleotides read TGTGCCAGCAGCTACTGGGGGAGCACAGATACGCAGTATTTT. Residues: CASSYWGSTDTQYF. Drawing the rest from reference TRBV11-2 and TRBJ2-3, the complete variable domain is EAGVAQSPRYKIIEKRQSVAFWCNPISGHATLYWYQQILGQGPKLLIQFQNNGVVDDSQLPKDRFSAERLKGVDSTLKIQPAKLEDSAVYLCASSYWGSTDTQYFGPGTRLTVL.

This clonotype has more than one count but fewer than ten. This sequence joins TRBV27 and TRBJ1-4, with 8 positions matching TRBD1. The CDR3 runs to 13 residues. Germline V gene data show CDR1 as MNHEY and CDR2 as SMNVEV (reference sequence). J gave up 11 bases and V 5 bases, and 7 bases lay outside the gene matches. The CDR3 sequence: CASSTRQGNKLFF. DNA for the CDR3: TGTGCCAGCAGTACACGACAGGGGAACAAACTGTTTTTT.

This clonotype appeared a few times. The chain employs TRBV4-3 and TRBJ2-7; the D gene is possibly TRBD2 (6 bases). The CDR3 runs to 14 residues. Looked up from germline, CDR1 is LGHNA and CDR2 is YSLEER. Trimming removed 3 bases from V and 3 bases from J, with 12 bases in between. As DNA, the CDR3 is TGCGCCAGCAGCCAGGGGAGGTTGAGCTACGAGCAGTACTTC. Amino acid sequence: CASSQGRLSYEQYF.

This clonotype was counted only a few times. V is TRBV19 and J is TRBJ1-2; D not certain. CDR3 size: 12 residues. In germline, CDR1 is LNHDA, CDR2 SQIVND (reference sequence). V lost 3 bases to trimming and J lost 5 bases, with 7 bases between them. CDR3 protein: CASSMSRYGYTF. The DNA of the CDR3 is TGTGCCAGTAGTATGAGCAGATATGGCTACACCTTC.

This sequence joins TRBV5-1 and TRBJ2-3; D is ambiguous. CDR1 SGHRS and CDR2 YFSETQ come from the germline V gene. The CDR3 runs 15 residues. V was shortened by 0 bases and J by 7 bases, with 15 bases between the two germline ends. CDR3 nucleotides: TGCGCCAGCAGCTTGGATAGGCCACCACAAAATACGCAGTATTTT. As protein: CASSLDRPPQNTQYF. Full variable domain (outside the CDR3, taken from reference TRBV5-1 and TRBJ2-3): KAGVTQTPRYLIKTRGQQVTLSCSPISGHRSVSWYQQTPGQGLQFLFEYFSETQRNKGNFPGRFSGRQFSNSRSEMNVSTLELGDSALYLCASSLDRPPQNTQYFGPGTRLTVL.

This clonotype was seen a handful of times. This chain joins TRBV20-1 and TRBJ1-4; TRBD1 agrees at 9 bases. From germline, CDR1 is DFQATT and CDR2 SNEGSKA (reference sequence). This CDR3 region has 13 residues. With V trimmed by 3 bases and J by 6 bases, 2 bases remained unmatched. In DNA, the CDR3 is TGCAGTGCTAGTTGGACAGGGGATGAAAAACTGTTTTTT. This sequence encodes CSASWTGDEKLFF.

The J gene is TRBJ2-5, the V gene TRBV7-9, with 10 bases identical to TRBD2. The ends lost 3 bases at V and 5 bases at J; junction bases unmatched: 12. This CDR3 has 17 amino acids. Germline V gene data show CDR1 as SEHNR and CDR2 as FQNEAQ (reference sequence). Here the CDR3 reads CASSFYSSGRAGETQYF. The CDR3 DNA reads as TGTGCCAGCAGCTTCTATTCGAGCGGGAGGGCCGGTGAGACCCAGTACTTC.

The CDR3 DNA is TGCGCCAGCAGCCAAGAGCACGGCAGCACCTACGAGCAGTACTTC. This gives the protein CASSQEHGSTYEQYF. The chain combines TRBV4-3 with TRBJ2-7, with no clear D. The CDR3 covers 15 residues. V lost 0 bases, J lost 2 bases, and 11 bases lay in between. From germline, CDR1 is LGHNA and CDR2 YSLEER.

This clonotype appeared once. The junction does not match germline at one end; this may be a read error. The CDR3 coding sequence is TGTGCCAGCAGTGCCTACTACAGGAACACTGTAGCTTTCTTT. It is translated as CASSAYYRNTVAFF. The chain recombines TRBV6-2 or TRBV6-3 with TRBJ1-1, with D possibly being TRBD1 (5 bases). The CDR3 is 14 residues long. Germline lookup yields CDR1 MNHEY and CDR2 SVGEGT.

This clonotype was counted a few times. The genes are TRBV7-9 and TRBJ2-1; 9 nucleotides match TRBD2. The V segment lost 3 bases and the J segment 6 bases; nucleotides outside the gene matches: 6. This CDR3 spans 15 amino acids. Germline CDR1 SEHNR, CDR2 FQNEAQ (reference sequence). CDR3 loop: CASSFLAGYSNEQFF. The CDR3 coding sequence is TGTGCCAGCAGCTTTCTAGCGGGATATTCCAATGAGCAGTTCTTC.

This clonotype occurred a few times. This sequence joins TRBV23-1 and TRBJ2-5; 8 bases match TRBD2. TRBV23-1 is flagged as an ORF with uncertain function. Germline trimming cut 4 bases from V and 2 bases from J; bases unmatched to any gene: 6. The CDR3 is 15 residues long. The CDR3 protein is CASSLREGPQETQYF. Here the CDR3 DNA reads TGCGCCAGCAGTCTTCGGGAGGGCCCTCAAGAGACCCAGTACTTC.

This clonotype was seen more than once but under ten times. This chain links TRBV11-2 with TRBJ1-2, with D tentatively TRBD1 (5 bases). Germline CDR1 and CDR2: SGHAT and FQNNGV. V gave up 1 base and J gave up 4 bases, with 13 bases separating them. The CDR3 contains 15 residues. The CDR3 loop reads CASSLGYAGIYGYTF. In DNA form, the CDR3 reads TGTGCCAGCAGCTTAGGGTATGCAGGGATCTATGGCTACACCTTC.

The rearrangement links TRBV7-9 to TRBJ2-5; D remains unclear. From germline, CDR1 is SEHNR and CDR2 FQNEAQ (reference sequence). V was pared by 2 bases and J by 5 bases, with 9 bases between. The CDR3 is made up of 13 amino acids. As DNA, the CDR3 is TGTGCCAGCAGCTTACACGTTGTGGAGACCCAGTACTTC. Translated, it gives CASSLHVVETQYF.

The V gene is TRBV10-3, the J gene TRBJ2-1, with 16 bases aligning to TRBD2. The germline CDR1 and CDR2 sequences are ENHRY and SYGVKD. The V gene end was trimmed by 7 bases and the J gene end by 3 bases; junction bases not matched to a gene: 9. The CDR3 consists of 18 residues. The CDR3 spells CAIMPGLAGGPLYNEQFF. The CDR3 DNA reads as TGTGCCATCATGCCGGGACTAGCGGGAGGGCCCCTCTACAATGAGCAGTTCTTC.

The CDR3 DNA reads TGTGCCAGCTCACCAATGGGCGCGGGCACAGATACGCAGTATTTT. Encoded protein: CASSPMGAGTDTQYF. V and J are TRBV18 and TRBJ2-3; unclear D gene. Between the trimmed V and J ends, which lost 2 bases and 1 base, there was a span of 10 bases. CDR1 and CDR2 (germline): KGHSH, LQKENI. The CDR3 sequence is 15 residues long.

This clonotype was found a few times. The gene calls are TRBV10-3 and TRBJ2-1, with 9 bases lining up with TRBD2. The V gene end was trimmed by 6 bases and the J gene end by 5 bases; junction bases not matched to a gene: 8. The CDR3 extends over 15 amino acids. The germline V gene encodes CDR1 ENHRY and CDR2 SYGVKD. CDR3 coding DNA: TGTGCCATCAGAAGTTGGACTAGCGAAGACAATGAGCAGTTCTTC. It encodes CAIRSWTSEDNEQFF.

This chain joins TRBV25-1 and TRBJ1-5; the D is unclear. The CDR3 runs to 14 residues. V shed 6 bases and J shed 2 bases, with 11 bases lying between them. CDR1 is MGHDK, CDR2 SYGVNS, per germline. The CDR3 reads CASRGSGGNQPQHF. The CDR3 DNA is TGTGCCAGCAGGGGAAGCGGGGGCAATCAGCCCCAGCATTTT.

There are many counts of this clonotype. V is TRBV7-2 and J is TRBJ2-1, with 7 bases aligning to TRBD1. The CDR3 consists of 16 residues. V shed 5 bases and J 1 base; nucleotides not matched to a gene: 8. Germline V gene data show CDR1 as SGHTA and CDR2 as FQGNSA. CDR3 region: CASSQPPTGSYNEQFF. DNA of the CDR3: TGTGCCAGCAGCCAACCTCCGACAGGGTCCTACAATGAGCAGTTCTTC.

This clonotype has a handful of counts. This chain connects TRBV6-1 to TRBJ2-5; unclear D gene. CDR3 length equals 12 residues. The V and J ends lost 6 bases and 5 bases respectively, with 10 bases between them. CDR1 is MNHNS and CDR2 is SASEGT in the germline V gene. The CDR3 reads CASRALWETQYF. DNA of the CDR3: TGTGCCAGCAGGGCTCTGTGGGAGACCCAGTACTTC.

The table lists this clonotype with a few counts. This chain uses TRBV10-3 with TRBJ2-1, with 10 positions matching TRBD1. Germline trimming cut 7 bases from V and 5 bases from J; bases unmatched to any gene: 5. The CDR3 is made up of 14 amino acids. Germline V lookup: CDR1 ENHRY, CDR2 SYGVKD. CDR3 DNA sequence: TGTGCCATCATCGGGGACAGGGGAAACAATGAGCAGTTCTTC. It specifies CAIIGDRGNNEQFF.

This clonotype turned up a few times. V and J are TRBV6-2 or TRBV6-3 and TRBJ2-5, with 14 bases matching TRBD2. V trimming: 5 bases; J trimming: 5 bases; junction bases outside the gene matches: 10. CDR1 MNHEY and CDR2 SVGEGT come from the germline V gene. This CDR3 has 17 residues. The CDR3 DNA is TGTGCCAGCAGTAAAACGGGACTAGCGGGAGCTTTGGAGACCCAGTACTTC. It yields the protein CASSKTGLAGALETQYF.